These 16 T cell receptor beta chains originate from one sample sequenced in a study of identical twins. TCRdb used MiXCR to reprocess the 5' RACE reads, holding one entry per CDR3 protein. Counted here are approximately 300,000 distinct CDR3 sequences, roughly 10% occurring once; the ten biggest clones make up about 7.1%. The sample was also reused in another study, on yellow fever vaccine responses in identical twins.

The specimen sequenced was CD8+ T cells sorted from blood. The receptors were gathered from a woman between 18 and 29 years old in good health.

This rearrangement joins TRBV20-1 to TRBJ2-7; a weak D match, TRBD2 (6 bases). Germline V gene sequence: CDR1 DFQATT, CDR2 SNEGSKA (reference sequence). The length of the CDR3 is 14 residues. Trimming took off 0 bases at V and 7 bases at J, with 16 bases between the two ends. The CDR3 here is CSARDLTGVIEQYF. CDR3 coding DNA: TGCAGTGCTAGAGATCTAACGGGAGTTATTGAGCAGTACTTC.

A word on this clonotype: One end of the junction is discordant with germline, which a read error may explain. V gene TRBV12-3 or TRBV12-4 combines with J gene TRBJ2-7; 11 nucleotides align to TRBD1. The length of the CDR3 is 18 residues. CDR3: CTSSSSGQGDNLFYEQYF. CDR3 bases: TGTACCAGCAGTTCCTCGGGACAGGGGGATAATCTCTTCTACGAGCAGTACTTC.

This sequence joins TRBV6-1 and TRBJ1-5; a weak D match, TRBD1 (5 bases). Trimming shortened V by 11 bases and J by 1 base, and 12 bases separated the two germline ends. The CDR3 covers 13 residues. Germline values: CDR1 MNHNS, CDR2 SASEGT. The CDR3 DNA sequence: TGTGCCGGACACCGGGACAGCAATCAGCCCCAGCATTTT. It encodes CAGHRDSNQPQHF.

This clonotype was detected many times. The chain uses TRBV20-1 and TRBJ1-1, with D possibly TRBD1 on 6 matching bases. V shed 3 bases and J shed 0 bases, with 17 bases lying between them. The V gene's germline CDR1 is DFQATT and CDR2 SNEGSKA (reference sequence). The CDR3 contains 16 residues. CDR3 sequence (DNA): TGCAGTGCTAGCCCAATAGGACAGTTCATGAACACTGAAGCTTTCTTT. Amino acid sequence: CSASPIGQFMNTEAFF.

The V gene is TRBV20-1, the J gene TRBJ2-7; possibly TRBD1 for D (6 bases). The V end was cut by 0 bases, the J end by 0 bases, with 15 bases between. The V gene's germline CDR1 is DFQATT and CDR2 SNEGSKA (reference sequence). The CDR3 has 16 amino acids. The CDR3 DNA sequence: TGCAGTGCTAGAGATTTATACAGGGAACTCTCCTACGAGCAGTACTTC. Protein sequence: CSARDLYRELSYEQYF.

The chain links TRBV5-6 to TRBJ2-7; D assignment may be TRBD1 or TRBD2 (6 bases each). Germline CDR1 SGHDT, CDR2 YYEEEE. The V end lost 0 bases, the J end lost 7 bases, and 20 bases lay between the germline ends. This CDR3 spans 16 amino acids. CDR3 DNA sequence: TGTGCCAGCAGCTTGGGGGGGGCGTCCGCCGTGGTGGAGCAGTACTTC. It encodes CASSLGGASAVVEQYF.

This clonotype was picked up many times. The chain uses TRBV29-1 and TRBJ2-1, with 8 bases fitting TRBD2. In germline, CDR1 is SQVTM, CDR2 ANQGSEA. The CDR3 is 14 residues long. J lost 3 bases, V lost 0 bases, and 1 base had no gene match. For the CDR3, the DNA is TGCAGCGTTGAAGACGGGAGGGTCTACAATGAGCAGTTCTTC. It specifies CSVEDGRVYNEQFF.

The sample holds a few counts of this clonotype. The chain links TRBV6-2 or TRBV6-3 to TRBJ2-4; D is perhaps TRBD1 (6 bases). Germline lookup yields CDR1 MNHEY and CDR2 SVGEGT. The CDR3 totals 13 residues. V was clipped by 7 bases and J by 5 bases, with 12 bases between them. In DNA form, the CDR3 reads TGTGCCAGCAATGGGGGCCCCCAAAACATTCAGTACTTC. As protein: CASNGGPQNIQYF.

CDR3 loop: CASKPSGGAMLQFF. As DNA, the CDR3 is TGTGCCAGCAAACCTAGCGGGGGGGCCATGCTACAGTTCTTC. The chain combines TRBV6-4 with TRBJ2-1; 12 nucleotides line up with TRBD2. The CDR3 spans 14 residues. Trimming took 7 bases from V and 13 from J; bases not matched to a gene: 11. Germline V gene lookup returns CDR1 MRHNA and CDR2 SNTAGT.

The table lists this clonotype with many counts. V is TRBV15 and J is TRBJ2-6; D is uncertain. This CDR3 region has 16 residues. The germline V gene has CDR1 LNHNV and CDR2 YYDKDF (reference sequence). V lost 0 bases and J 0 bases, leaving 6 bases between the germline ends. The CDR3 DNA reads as TGTGCCACCAGCAGAGATGTCAGCTCTGGGGCCAACGTCCTGACTTTC. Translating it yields CATSRDVSSGANVLTF.

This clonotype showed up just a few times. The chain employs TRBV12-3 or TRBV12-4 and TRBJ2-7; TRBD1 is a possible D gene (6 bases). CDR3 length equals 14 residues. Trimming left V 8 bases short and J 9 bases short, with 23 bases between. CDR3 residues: CASRSGTNLRRQYF. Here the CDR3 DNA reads TGTGCCAGCCGCTCCGGGACAAATCTACGACGGCAGTACTTC.

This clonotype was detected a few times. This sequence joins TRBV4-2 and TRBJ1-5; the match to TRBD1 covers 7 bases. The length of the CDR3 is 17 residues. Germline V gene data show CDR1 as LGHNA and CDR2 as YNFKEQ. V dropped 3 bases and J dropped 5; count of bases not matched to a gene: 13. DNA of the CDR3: TGTGCCAGCAGCCAGTATCCCATAACAGGGGAGGATCAGCCCCAGCATTTT. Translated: CASSQYPITGEDQPQHF.

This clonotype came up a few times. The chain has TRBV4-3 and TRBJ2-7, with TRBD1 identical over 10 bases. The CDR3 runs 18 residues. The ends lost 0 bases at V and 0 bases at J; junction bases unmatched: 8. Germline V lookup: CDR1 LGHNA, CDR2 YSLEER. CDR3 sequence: CASSQDGTGDSSSYEQYF. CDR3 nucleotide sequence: TGCGCCAGCAGCCAAGATGGGACAGGGGATAGTAGCTCCTACGAGCAGTACTTC.

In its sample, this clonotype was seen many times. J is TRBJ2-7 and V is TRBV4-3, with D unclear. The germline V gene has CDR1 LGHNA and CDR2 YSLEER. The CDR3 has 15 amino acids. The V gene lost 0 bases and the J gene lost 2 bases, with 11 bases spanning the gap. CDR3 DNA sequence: TGCGCCAGCAGCCAAGAGGCAGGTGGTACCTACGAGCAGTACTTC. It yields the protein CASSQEAGGTYEQYF.

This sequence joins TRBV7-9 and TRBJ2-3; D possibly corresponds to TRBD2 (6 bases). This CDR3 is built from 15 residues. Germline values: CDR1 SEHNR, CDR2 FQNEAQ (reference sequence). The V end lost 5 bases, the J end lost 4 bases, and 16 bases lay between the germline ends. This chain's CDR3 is CASSQEGVRADTQYF. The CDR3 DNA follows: TGTGCCAGCAGCCAGGAGGGTGTTAGGGCAGATACGCAGTATTTT.

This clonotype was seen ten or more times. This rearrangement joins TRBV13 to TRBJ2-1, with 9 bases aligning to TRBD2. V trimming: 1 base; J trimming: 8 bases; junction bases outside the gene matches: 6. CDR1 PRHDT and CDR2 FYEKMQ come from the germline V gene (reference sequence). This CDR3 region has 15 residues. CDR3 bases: TGTGCCAGCAGCTTAGATGCGGGAGGGGGCGATGAGCAGTTCTTC. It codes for CASSLDAGGGDEQFF.